This TCR beta chain derives from a study of technical replicates of blood from several donors. This clone was seen only once. The CDR3 extends over 15 amino acids. Trimming removed 5 bases from V and 0 bases from J, with 11 bases in between. From germline, CDR1 is LNHDA and CDR2 SQIVND (reference sequence). Profiled with immunoSEQ multiplex PCR; TCRdb holds only in-frame clones, not every one. The sample carries around 85,000 clones, roughly 94% recorded once. The sequencing sample was made of T cells isolated from PBMCs. The source of this sequence is a human donor in good health. This rearrangement joins TRBV19 to TRBJ1-3; unclear D gene. The CDR3 DNA reads TGTGCCAGTAGTCAAACTGCTCTCTCTGGAAACACCATATATTTT. It yields the protein CASSQTALSGNTIYF. Full variable domain (rest looked up from reference TRBV19 and TRBJ1-3): DGGITQSPKYLFRKEGQNVTLSCEQNLNHDAMYWYRQDPGQGLRLIYYSQIVNDFQKGDIAEGYSVSREKKESFPLTVTSAQKNPTAFYLCASSQTALSGNTIYFGEGSWLTVV.